This is a list of T cell receptor beta chains from one sample in a study of cytomegalovirus exposure and HLA in healthy donors. Libraries were prepared by immunoSEQ multiplex PCR; TCRdb keeps only in-frame clonotypes and omits some of them. This sample yields roughly 180,000 clones, of which 78% are seen a single time; around 14% belongs to the top ten. The sample taken for sequencing was PBMCs. The receptors shown here come from a woman in her 50s in good health and CMV-seropositive. Each CDR3 is given with its conserved first and last residue. D genes are given only for firm matches. Expanded clones get a size class; other rows say once, few or many, or leave the size out.

-	TRBV29-1	-	TRBJ1-2	TGCAGCGTTCCAGGGGCTGATTATGGCTACACCTTC	CSVPGADYGYTF
few	TRBV5-1	-	TRBJ2-7	TGCGCCAGCAGCTTACAGGAAAGCTACGAGCAGTACTTC	CASSLQESYEQYF
-	TRBV9	TRBD1	TRBJ1-2	TGTGCCAGCAGCCCCTCGGGGACAGGCGGCTACACCTTC	CASSPSGTGGYTF
-	TRBV30	TRBD1	TRBJ2-2	TGTGCCTGGAGTGGGGGACAGGGCACCGGGGAGCTGTTTTTT	CAWSGGQGTGELFF
-	TRBV2	-	TRBJ1-1	TGTGCCAGCCAATTTGGCCCGAACACTGAAGCTTTCTTT	CASQFGPNTEAFF
-	TRBV19	TRBD1	TRBJ2-2	TGTGCCAGTAGTCCCGGACAGGCGGACACCGGGGAGCTGTTTTTT	CASSPGQADTGELFF
-	TRBV25-1	TRBD1	TRBJ1-6	TGTGCCAGCAGCGAGGACAGGCAGGATTCACCCCTCCACTTT	CASSEDRQDSPLHF
-	TRBV9	-	TRBJ1-1	TGTGCCAGCAGCGAGCCCCCGACCGCAGGCGATATTGAAGCTTTCTTT	CASSEPPTAGDIEAFF
-	TRBV11-2	-	TRBJ1-2	TGTGCCAGCAGCTTAGTAGGGGTCGGCTACACCTTC	CASSLVGVGYTF
-	TRBV2	-	TRBJ1-1	TGTGCCAGCAGTGGAGGGAGTCGAGCTTTCTTT	CASSGGSRAFF
-	TRBV5-4	TRBD1	TRBJ2-3	TGTGCCAGCAGCGCTCGGGACAGGGACACAGATACGCAGTATTTT	CASSARDRDTDTQYF
-	TRBV21-1	-	TRBJ2-3	TGTGCCAGCAGCAAACGAGCGGGGGGGCCTACAGATACGCAGTATTTT	CASSKRAGGPTDTQYF
-	TRBV7-9	-	TRBJ2-7	TGTGCCAGCAGCCCGGACAGCCGACACGCCTCCTACGAGCAGTACTTC	CASSPDSRHASYEQYF
once	TRBV7-3	-	TRBJ2-1	TGTGCCAGCAGCTTAAGGAGCCGGGGGTTAGGAGAGCAGTTCTTC	CASSLRSRGLGEQFF
-	TRBV10-3	TRBD2	TRBJ2-5	TGTGCCATCAGTGAGGCGGGACTAACGGAGACCCAGTACTTC	CAISEAGLTETQYF
-	TRBV18	TRBD1	TRBJ1-5	TGTGCCAGCTCACGAGGGCGGGACAGGGAGGATCAGCCCCAGCATTTT	CASSRGRDREDQPQHF
-	TRBV30	-	TRBJ2-2	TGTGCCTGGAAAAGAGAACAGGGGAACACCGGGGAGCTGTTTTTT	CAWKREQGNTGELFF
-	TRBV6-1	-	TRBJ2-7	TGTGCCAGCAGTGGCCCTCCCGAGCAGTACTTC	CASSGPPEQYF
-	TRBV11-1	TRBD2	TRBJ2-5	TGTGCCAGCAGCACCGGGACTAGCGGGGGTTTCCAAGAGACCCAGTACTTC	CASSTGTSGGFQETQYF
-	TRBV5-1	TRBD1	TRBJ2-1	TGCGCCAGCAGCTTGTTCACAGGGGACAATGAGCAGTTCTTC	CASSLFTGDNEQFF
few	TRBV9	TRBD1	TRBJ1-3	TGTGCCAGCAGCGTAGATCCAAGGGGGCGGGTTGGAAACACCATATATTTT	CASSVDPRGRVGNTIYF
once	TRBV5-1	TRBD1	TRBJ1-1	TGCGCCAGCAGCTTTATAACCGGACAGGGGGCGAGGACTGAAGCTTTCTTT	CASSFITGQGARTEAFF
-	TRBV11-3	TRBD1	TRBJ2-5	TGTGCCAGCAGCTCCCGGACAGGGGGACGAGAGACCCAGTACTTC	CASSSRTGGRETQYF
-	TRBV5-1	TRBD2	TRBJ2-7	TGCGCCAGCAGCATACTAGCGGAGTCCTACGAGCAGTACTTC	CASSILAESYEQYF